This TCR beta chain was obtained from a study of T cell responses to AZD1222 COVID-19 vaccine. Germline CDR1 is LNHDA and CDR2 is SQIVND (reference sequence). Trimming took 7 bases from V and 4 from J; bases not matched to a gene: 5. This CDR3 has 13 amino acids. The data were produced by immunoSEQ multiplex PCR, yet TCRdb's version contains in-frame clones alone and is incomplete. Among around 110,000 clones listed, 92% were seen once. This clone has only one observation. The rearrangement joins TRBV19 to TRBJ2-5; 8 bases align to TRBD1. The sequenced sample was peripheral blood, obtained on day 0 of AZD1222 vaccination. This clonotype was obtained from an adult in good health. As DNA, the CDR3 is TGTGCCAGTAACAGCGGACAGGGAGAGACCCAGTACTTC. Its protein is CASNSGQGETQYF. The full variable domain, in which reference TRBV19 and TRBJ2-5 provide the parts outside the CDR3, is DGGITQSPKYLFRKEGQNVTLSCEQNLNHDAMYWYRQDPGQGLRLIYYSQIVNDFQKGDIAEGYSVSREKKESFPLTVTSAQKNPTAFYLCASNSGQGETQYFGPGTRLLVL.